These 7 T cell receptor beta chains were all obtained from the same sample, sequenced in a study of vaccination effects on CD4 cells after COVID-19. No cognate antigen is known for these TCRs. TCRdb keeps only in-frame clones here, not all; method: immunoSEQ multiplex PCR. This table holds more than 40,000 clones, roughly four fifths found once. Sequencing in the ViraFEST assay came after antigen-specific CD4+ T cells had been expanded with viral peptide pools, which were used to stimulate PBMC. Investigators separated out CD4+ T cells once about eleven days of culture had passed. Absence of prior SARS-CoV-2 infection characterized the vaccine recipients, who showed negative nucleocapsid antibodies. The specimen was CD4+ T cells from PBMCs cultured with SARS-CoV-2 spike peptides, collected before COVID-19 vaccination. These receptors were taken from a human donor who received a COVID-19 vaccine.

This chain connects TRBV30 to TRBJ2-2; D might be TRBD1 (5 bases). The CDR3 length is 14 residues. CDR1 is GTSNPN and CDR2 is SVGIG in the germline V gene (reference sequence). Trimming shortened V by 5 bases and J by 2 bases, and 12 bases separated the two germline ends. CDR3 nucleotides: TGTGCCTGGCGTACCACAGGAAACACCGGGGAGCTGTTTTTT. Amino acid sequence: CAWRTTGNTGELFF.

The rearrangement joins TRBV5-1 to TRBJ1-2; a weak D match, TRBD1 (5 bases). V was clipped by 0 bases and J by 3 bases, with 9 bases between them. Germline assignment: CDR1 SGHRS and CDR2 YFSETQ. This CDR3 region has 14 residues. CDR3: CASSLVPGDYGYTF. The CDR3 coding sequence is TGCGCCAGCAGCTTGGTGCCGGGGGACTATGGCTACACCTTC.

The gene calls are TRBV14 and TRBJ2-6, with D uncertain. The CDR3 spans 16 residues. Trimming left V 2 bases short and J 0 bases short, with 8 bases between. The germline V gene encodes CDR1 SGHDN and CDR2 FVKESK. CDR3 sequence: CASSQLSNSGANVLTF. As DNA, the CDR3 is TGTGCCAGCAGCCAACTAAGTAACTCTGGGGCCAACGTCCTGACTTTC. The full variable domain, its missing parts supplied by reference TRBV14 and TRBJ2-6, is EAGVTQFPSHSVIEKGQTVTLRCDPISGHDNLYWYRRVMGKEIKFLLHFVKESKQDESGMPNNRFLAERTGGTYSTLKVQPAELEDSGVYFCASSQLSNSGANVLTFGAGSRLTVL.

V and J are TRBV7-8 and TRBJ2-7, with TRBD2 identical over 9 bases. The CDR3 spans 16 residues. V shed 4 bases, J shed 0 bases, and the junction held 7 bases outside the gene matches. The germline V gene encodes CDR1 SGHVS and CDR2 FQNEAQ. The CDR3 coding sequence is TGTGCCAGCAGCTCTGGTCTAGCGGGGAACTCCTACGAGCAGTACGTC. Amino acids: CASSSGLAGNSYEQYV.

The sample holds one count of this clone. The chain employs TRBV6-2 or TRBV6-3 and TRBJ1-3; D uncertain. In germline, CDR1 is MNHEY, CDR2 SVGEGT. CDR3 length equals 15 residues. Trimming removed 6 bases at V and 0 bases at J, with 12 bases between. The CDR3 sequence: CASSSGSSSGNTIYF. CDR3 in DNA: TGTGCCAGCAGCTCGGGGTCAAGCTCTGGAAACACCATATATTTT.

The chain uses TRBV4-2 and TRBJ2-3; 10 bases are a match to TRBD2. CDR1 and CDR2 from the germline V gene are LGHNA and YNFKEQ. CDR3 length: 22 residues. Losses at the gene ends were 4 bases for V and 1 base for J; bases not matched to a gene: 23. CDR3 nucleotides: TGTGCCAGCAGCCTAGGGACAACACTGAGGCTAGCGGGAGCACAGCGCACAGATACGCAGTATTTT. This sequence encodes CASSLGTTLRLAGAQRTDTQYF.

The chain recombines TRBV7-2 with TRBJ2-5; a possible D gene is TRBD2 (6 bases). The CDR3 has 12 residues. Germline V gene sequence: CDR1 SGHTA, CDR2 FQGNSA. Trimming cost V 5 bases and J 7 bases, with 11 bases left between them. CDR3 amino acids: CASSHPEGTQYF. The CDR3 bases are TGTGCCAGCAGCCACCCGGAGGGGACCCAGTACTTC. The whole variable domain, filled in from reference TRBV7-2 and TRBJ2-5, reads GAGVSQSPSNKVTEKGKDVELRCDPISGHTALYWYRQSLGQGLEFLIYFQGNSAPDKSGLPSDRFSAERTGGSVSTLTIQRTQQEDSAVYLCASSHPEGTQYFGPGTRLLVL.